The TCR beta chain described here comes from a study of blood T cells in healthy people across ages. Study-level findings and limits: Because donor CMV status was unknown, expanded clonotype changes were possibly confounded. Among long-lived donors, naive CD4+ cells were more numerous and diversity higher than in aged donors.

Note on this clonotype: The antigen remains undetermined.

The germline gives CDR1 DFQATT, CDR2 SNEGSKA (reference sequence). The CDR3 runs 14 residues. V shed 5 bases and J 3 bases; nucleotides not matched to a gene: 9. Donors were systemically healthy Caucasian individuals from Russia aged roughly 6 to 100 years. Through a sample-barcoded 5' primer and a J-beta primer mix, a second PCR was run for about 7 to 12 cycles. Tags on each cDNA molecule came from a template-switch adaptor with 12 random nucleotides. TCRdb redid the calling of the 5' RACE reads with MiXCR, one entry per CDR3 protein. The sample holds about 930,000 distinct CDR3 sequences, 25% to 35% seen once. The data were also submitted as part of a second study, on T cells of mothers and their children.

The chain employs TRBV20-1 and TRBJ2-5; 7 nucleotides agree with TRBD2. This clonotype originated in a woman aged 40 to 50 in good health. Sequenced input: blood. In DNA form, the CDR3 reads TGCAGTGCTCTGGGAGGGACCCGAAAAGAGACCCAGTACTTC. Translated, it gives CSALGGTRKETQYF.